Below, 14 T cell receptor beta chains from the same sample are listed, as sequenced in a study of blood T cell repertoires in COVID-19 (dated by TCRdb to 2018 to 2021). Receptors were amplified or captured by the immunoSEQ multiplex PCR assay. The table comes from immuneACCESS by way of TCRdb, which keeps in-frame sequences with V and J called. Part of the clones is missing from these tables; in studies checked, under half for an unresolved V gene and the rest for unknown reasons. The sample records approximately 480,000 clones, 75% to 90% of which are singletons. Roughly 0.7% of the sample comes from the top ten. Sequenced material: PBMCs or T cells enriched from blood (not recorded which). Receptor source: a woman younger than 30 who had recovered from COVID-19.

The chain uses TRBV15 and TRBJ1-1; no definite D call. The CDR3 runs to 13 residues. The germline V gene has CDR1 LNHNV and CDR2 YYDKDF (reference sequence). V lost 4 bases and J 1 base, leaving 7 bases between the germline ends. This chain's CDR3 is CATSTGENTEAFF. As DNA, the CDR3 is TGTGCCACCAGCACCGGGGAGAACACTGAAGCTTTCTTT.

This chain links TRBV28 with TRBJ1-1; 7 positions agree with TRBD1. With V trimmed by 3 bases and J by 6 bases, 13 bases remained unmatched. CDR3 length: 16 amino acids. Germline V CDR1 and CDR2: MDHEN, SYDVKM. The CDR3 loop reads CASSLSGTESSAEAFF. In DNA, the CDR3 is TGTGCCAGCAGTTTGAGTGGGACAGAAAGTAGTGCTGAAGCTTTCTTT.

The chain has TRBV19 and TRBJ1-2; D possibly corresponds to TRBD1 (5 bases). The V end was cut by 7 bases, the J end by 6 bases, with 12 bases between. CDR1 and CDR2 (germline): LNHDA, SQIVND (reference sequence). The CDR3 runs to 12 residues. CDR3 protein: CASNGRADGYTF. DNA of the CDR3: TGTGCCAGTAATGGCAGGGCTGATGGCTACACCTTC. Full variable domain (remainder filled in from reference TRBV19 and TRBJ1-2): DGGITQSPKYLFRKEGQNVTLSCEQNLNHDAMYWYRQDPGQGLRLIYYSQIVNDFQKGDIAEGYSVSREKKESFPLTVTSAQKNPTAFYLCASNGRADGYTFGSGTRLTVV.

The chain recombines TRBV30 with TRBJ1-3, with D perhaps TRBD1 (6 bases). V was cut by 1 base and J by 3 bases, with 10 bases left in between. CDR1 and CDR2 from the germline V gene are GTSNPN and SVGIG (reference sequence). The CDR3 has 14 amino acids. CDR3 in DNA: TGTGCCTGGAGTGAAGGGGGAGATGGAAACACCATATATTTT. Residues: CAWSEGGDGNTIYF. The variable domain in full, with the rest retrieved from reference TRBV30 and TRBJ1-3, is SQTIHQWPATLVQPVGSPLSLECTVEGTSNPNLYWYRQAAGRGLQLLFYSVGIGQISSEVPQNLSASRPQDRQFILSSKKLLLSDSGFYLCAWSEGGDGNTIYFGEGSWLTVV.

This sequence joins TRBV28 and TRBJ1-4, with 10 bases identical to TRBD1. Germline assignment: CDR1 MDHEN and CDR2 SYDVKM. The CDR3 consists of 17 residues. J gave up 6 bases and V 0 bases, and 7 bases lay outside the gene matches. CDR3 in DNA: TGTGCCAGCAGTTTATGGGAACTGACAGGGGGCGATGAAAAACTGTTTTTT. Protein sequence: CASSLWELTGGDEKLFF. Using reference TRBV28 and TRBJ1-4 for the parts outside the CDR3, the full variable domain is DVKVTQSSRYLVKRTGEKVFLECVQDMDHENMFWYRQDPGLGLRLIYFSYDVKMKEKGDIPEGYSVSREKKERFSLILESASTNQTSMYLCASSLWELTGGDEKLFFGSGTQLSVL.

The chain couples TRBV18 to TRBJ2-3; D might be TRBD2 (5 bases). The germline V gene encodes CDR1 KGHSH and CDR2 LQKENI. Trimming cost V 6 bases and J 9 bases, with 16 bases left between them. CDR3 size: 13 residues. CDR3 amino acids: CASSPITEGTQYF. The DNA of the CDR3 is TGTGCCAGCTCCCCCATTACCGAGGGAACGCAGTATTTT.

The rearrangement links TRBV6-5 to TRBJ2-3; a weak D match, TRBD2 (5 bases). V shed 6 bases and J shed 7 bases, with 11 bases lying between them. The CDR3 is made up of 12 amino acids. The V gene's germline CDR1 is MNHEY and CDR2 SVGAGI. CDR3 coding DNA: TGTGCCAGCAGAGGACTCCCAAATACGCAGTATTTT. This encodes CASRGLPNTQYF.

The chain joins TRBV28 to TRBJ1-5; unclear D gene. Trimming pared 7 bases from V and 5 bases from J, leaving 18 bases between. Germline lookup yields CDR1 MDHEN and CDR2 SYDVKM. The CDR3 is 15 amino acids. CDR3 bases: TGTGCCAGCACTTCCGGTGCGCTGCCCCATCAGCCCCAGCATTTT. This gives the protein CASTSGALPHQPQHF.

This clone came up a few times. The chain couples TRBV11-1 to TRBJ1-6; D is uncertain. The length of the CDR3 is 13 residues. CDR1 is SGHAT and CDR2 is FQDESV in the germline V gene (reference sequence). Trimming shortened V by 2 bases and J by 7 bases, and 6 bases separated the two germline ends. This CDR3 is CASSLISNSPLHF. DNA of the CDR3: TGTGCCAGCAGCTTAATAAGCAATTCACCCCTCCACTTT.

The V gene is TRBV27, the J gene TRBJ1-1; TRBD1 might be the D (5 bases). The CDR3 loop spans 15 amino acids. V was trimmed by 4 bases and J by 11 bases, leaving 23 bases between them. Germline V gene data show CDR1 as MNHEY and CDR2 as SMNVEV (reference sequence). CDR3 sequence: CASSSTQTVRIRAFF. CDR3 DNA: TGTGCCAGCAGTTCTACCCAGACAGTAAGAATTAGGGCTTTCTTT.

The V and J genes are TRBV18 and TRBJ1-4; D is undetermined. The V and J ends lost 4 bases and 3 bases respectively, with 9 bases between them. Germline V gives CDR1 KGHSH, CDR2 LQKENI. This CDR3 region has 14 residues. The CDR3 coding sequence is TGTGCCAGCTCACTTCCGCTAGCTAATGAAAAACTGTTTTTT. Its protein product is CASSLPLANEKLFF.

The chain uses TRBV28 and TRBJ1-2; TRBD1 might be the D (6 bases). The CDR3 is made up of 16 amino acids. Trimming removed 1 base from V and 1 base from J, with 13 bases in between. In germline, CDR1 is MDHEN, CDR2 SYDVKM. CDR3 in DNA: TGTGCCAGCAGTTTATCGGGGGAGGGGGATAACTATGGCTACACCTTC. This sequence encodes CASSLSGEGDNYGYTF.

CDR3 sequence reads: CASSPKGTVPYSPLHF. Written as DNA, the CDR3 is TGTGCCAGCTCACCAAAAGGGACAGTACCTTATTCACCCCTCCACTTT. The chain employs TRBV18 and TRBJ1-6, with 7 bases lining up with TRBD1. The germline V gene encodes CDR1 KGHSH and CDR2 LQKENI. This CDR3 contains 16 residues. The V gene end was trimmed by 2 bases and the J gene end by 8 bases; junction bases not matched to a gene: 9.

The chain employs TRBV4-2 and TRBJ2-3, with 10 bases fitting TRBD2. The V gene's germline CDR1 is LGHNA and CDR2 YNFKEQ. The CDR3 loop spans 18 amino acids. V lost 1 base and J lost 3; bases outside the gene matches: 10. The CDR3 DNA is TGTGCCAGCAGCCAAGCGGGCGGGGTAGCGGGGGGTACAGATACGCAGTATTTT. It is translated as CASSQAGGVAGGTDTQYF.